The 27 T cell receptor beta chains below come from one sample, sequenced in a study of OX40 agonist ivuxolimab in advanced cancers. Clones were read by immunoSEQ multiplex PCR, and TCRdb kept only the in-frame ones, dropping some. Among over 40,000 clones listed, 85% to 90% were seen once. Sequencing was performed on CD4+ or CD8+ T cells sorted from blood, taken in a trial of the OX40 agonist ivuxolimab. Every receptor here comes from an adult with an advanced solid tumor such as melanoma, head and neck, liver or kidney cancer.

The CDR3 coding sequence is TGCAGTGCTGCAGGGGACACTGAAGCTTTCTTT. Residues: CSAAGDTEAFF. The rearrangement joins TRBV20-1 to TRBJ1-1, with D maybe TRBD1 (6 bases). With 5 bases removed from V and 3 bases from J, the gap between germline ends came to 7 bases. Per the germline V gene, CDR1 is DFQATT and CDR2 is SNEGSKA (reference sequence). The CDR3 loop spans 11 amino acids.

The gene calls are TRBV5-4 and TRBJ2-1; D call uncertain. CDR1 is SGHNT, CDR2 YYREEE, per germline (reference sequence). This CDR3 is built from 15 residues. Trimming removed 3 bases at V and 4 bases at J, with 14 bases between. Here the CDR3 DNA reads TGTGCCAGCAGCTCCACTTTTGGCTCTTACAATGAGCAGTTCTTC. This gives the protein CASSSTFGSYNEQFF.

This chain connects TRBV6-1 to TRBJ2-7, with D possibly matching TRBD2 (7 bases). V gave up 8 bases and J gave up 3 bases, with 17 bases separating them. CDR3 size: 14 residues. Germline-derived CDR1 and CDR2 are MNHNS and SASEGT. Here the CDR3 reads CASVSDRTSYEQYF. CDR3 nucleotides: TGTGCCAGCGTATCTGACAGGACTAGCTACGAGCAGTACTTC.

The chain couples TRBV5-1 to TRBJ1-1, with D hard to call. V was clipped by 0 bases and J by 1 base, with 7 bases between them. The CDR3 is made up of 14 amino acids. Germline values: CDR1 SGHRS, CDR2 YFSETQ. The CDR3 sequence: CASSLELRNTEAFF. In DNA form, the CDR3 reads TGCGCCAGCAGCTTGGAACTGAGGAACACTGAAGCTTTCTTT.

This clone came up once. V gene TRBV28 combines with J gene TRBJ2-4; TRBD2 matches 12 bases. Germline V CDR1 and CDR2: MDHEN, SYDVKM. V was clipped by 5 bases and J by 0 bases; unmatched bases: 5. The CDR3 sequence is 17 residues long. The CDR3 nucleotides are TGTGCCAGCAGTCGACTAGCGGGGGCCCGAGCCAAAAACATTCAGTACTTC. This gives the protein CASSRLAGARAKNIQYF.

This sequence joins TRBV6-6 and TRBJ2-3; 8 bases are shared with TRBD1. Looked up from germline, CDR1 is MNHNY and CDR2 is SVGAGI (reference sequence). CDR3 length: 12 residues. Trimming cost V 6 bases and J 8 bases; bases outside gene matches: 4. The CDR3 here is CASSPQGGTQYF. The CDR3 DNA is TGTGCCAGCAGCCCACAGGGGGGTACGCAGTATTTT.

This rearrangement joins TRBV10-3 to TRBJ2-3, with TRBD2 identical over 7 bases. The germline gives CDR1 ENHRY, CDR2 SYGVKD. Trimming removed 9 bases from V and 5 bases from J; junction bases left unmatched: 5. The CDR3 is 12 residues long. CDR3 DNA sequence: TGTGCCATACGGGGGGAGGAAGATACGCAGTATTTT. Translated, it gives CAIRGEEDTQYF.

The chain couples TRBV19 to TRBJ2-2, with TRBD1 identical over 7 bases. Germline CDR1 is LNHDA and CDR2 is SQIVND (reference sequence). V lost 2 bases and J lost 2; bases outside the gene matches: 8. There are 17 residues in the CDR3. CDR3 in amino acids: CASSIRRPGGNTGELFF. The CDR3 DNA reads TGTGCCAGTAGTATAAGGCGCCCAGGGGGTAACACCGGGGAGCTGTTTTTT.

The rearrangement uses TRBV5-1 and TRBJ2-1; 10 nucleotides match TRBD2. CDR3 length: 16 amino acids. J was trimmed by 2 bases and V by 4 bases; bases with no gene match: 6. Per germline, CDR1 SGHRS and CDR2 YFSETQ. Here the CDR3 reads CASSGGAGGAYNEQFF. The CDR3 DNA follows: TGCGCCAGCAGCGGTGGAGCGGGGGGGGCCTACAATGAGCAGTTCTTC. Full variable domain (rest looked up from reference TRBV5-1 and TRBJ2-1): KAGVTQTPRYLIKTRGQQVTLSCSPISGHRSVSWYQQTPGQGLQFLFEYFSETQRNKGNFPGRFSGRQFSNSRSEMNVSTLELGDSALYLCASSGGAGGAYNEQFFGPGTRLTVL.

The chain carries TRBV21-1 and TRBJ2-4; TRBD1 reflects the table's D call only, with no check against the DNA. TRBV21-1 is an annotated pseudogene. The CDR3 is 15 amino acids. CDR3 region: CASRGGQGMWNIQYF. The CDR3, as DNA: TGTGCCAGCAGAGGGGGACAGGGAATGTGGAACATTCAGTACTTC.

V gene TRBV6-1 combines with J gene TRBJ1-3, with D uncertain. Trimming took off 2 bases at V and 2 bases at J, with 10 bases between the two ends. Per the germline V gene, CDR1 is MNHNS and CDR2 is SASEGT. The CDR3 has 15 residues. The CDR3 DNA follows: TGTGCCAGCAGTGAAACCGGAGCGGCTGGAAACACCATATATTTT. Its translation: CASSETGAAGNTIYF.

The V and J genes are TRBV19 and TRBJ1-1, with a weak D call TRBD1 (6 bases). This CDR3 contains 14 residues. V gave up 10 bases and J gave up 4 bases, with 19 bases separating them. Germline values: CDR1 LNHDA, CDR2 SQIVND (reference sequence). CDR3 sequence reads: CATGAQTLGTEAFF. CDR3 DNA: TGTGCCACAGGGGCTCAAACCTTGGGCACTGAAGCTTTCTTT.

Only a few counts were recorded for this clone. DNA for the CDR3: TGTGCCAGCAGTCGACAAGCAGGGTCTGGTGGCTACACCTTC. Residues: CASSRQAGSGGYTF. This chain joins TRBV6-5 and TRBJ1-2; D might be TRBD1 (5 bases). The CDR3 runs to 14 residues. CDR1 is MNHEY, CDR2 SVGAGI, per germline. V gave up 5 bases and J gave up 7 bases, with 17 bases separating them.

This rearrangement joins TRBV29-1 to TRBJ2-7; 10 bases match TRBD1. The germline V gene encodes CDR1 SQVTM and CDR2 ANQGSEA. The V gene end was trimmed by 5 bases and the J gene end by 1 base; junction bases not matched to a gene: 5. The CDR3 is made up of 14 amino acids. This CDR3 reads CSVRQGAGSYEQYF. The DNA of the CDR3 is TGCAGCGTTCGACAGGGGGCGGGATCCTACGAGCAGTACTTC.

This clone was seen more than once but under ten times. CDR3 nucleotide sequence: TGTGCCAGCAGCGTTGCGGGCTCGGCGCAGTATTTT. Translating gives CASSVAGSAQYF. This chain joins TRBV11-2 and TRBJ2-3; D might be TRBD2 (5 bases). Trimming cost V 5 bases and J 10 bases, with 13 bases left between them. The CDR3 runs to 12 residues. Germline loops: CDR1 SGHAT, CDR2 FQNNGV.

The CDR3 coding sequence is TGTGCCAGCAGTGAAAGCCAGGGGAGGCAGGGTGAAAAACTGTTTTTT. It specifies CASSESQGRQGEKLFF. This chain joins TRBV2 and TRBJ1-4; a possible D gene is TRBD1 (6 bases). Germline V gives CDR1 SNHLY, CDR2 FYNNEI. With 2 bases removed from V and 7 bases from J, the gap between germline ends came to 17 bases. The CDR3 extends over 16 amino acids.

On this clone: The germline gene is not matched at one end of the junction; a read error may be the cause. J is TRBJ1-1 and V is TRBV15, with D maybe TRBD1 (5 bases). Germline assignment: CDR1 LNHNV and CDR2 YYDKDF (reference sequence). This CDR3 comprises 12 residues. The CDR3 DNA is TGTGCGACCAGGGCGGTGAACACTGAAGCTTTCTTT. Its protein is CATRAVNTEAFF.

This chain links TRBV10-3 with TRBJ2-3; 8 bases align to TRBD2. Germline assignment: CDR1 ENHRY and CDR2 SYGVKD. This CDR3 has 16 amino acids. V lost 3 bases to trimming and J lost 3 bases; unmatched junction nucleotides: 8. CDR3 loop: CAISEVGRALTDTQYF. CDR3 DNA sequence: TGTGCCATCAGTGAAGTCGGGAGGGCCTTGACAGATACGCAGTATTTT.

The chain recombines TRBV9 with TRBJ2-2; D not certain. Germline CDR1 reads SGDLS; CDR2 reads YYNGEE. V was trimmed by 4 bases and J by 0 bases, leaving 10 bases between them. The CDR3 has 15 amino acids. The CDR3 region is CASSTTNANTGELFF. CDR3 nucleotide sequence: TGTGCCAGCAGCACGACAAACGCGAACACCGGGGAGCTGTTTTTT.

V gene TRBV10-3 combines with J gene TRBJ2-2; 11 bases are a match to TRBD2. The V gene's germline CDR1 is ENHRY and CDR2 SYGVKD. The CDR3 has 16 residues. V shed 8 bases and J 5 bases; nucleotides not matched to a gene: 10. The CDR3 spells CAIWGPGLAETGELFF. The CDR3 DNA reads TGTGCCATCTGGGGGCCGGGACTAGCGGAAACCGGGGAGCTGTTTTTT.

As to this clone: No DNA is shown, since the ends of the CDR3 on it are uncertain; the CDR3 is the one TCRdb lists. The rearrangement joins TRBV10-1 to TRBJ2-1; the D call TRBD1 from the table was never checked on the DNA. Both ends counted, the CDR3 spans 16 residues. Germline V gives CDR1 WNHNN, CDR2 SYGVQD (reference sequence). CDR3 sequence reads: CASSDIRARGQREQFF.

The chain combines TRBV11-1 with TRBJ1-2; D ambiguous. V was pared by 2 bases and J by 5 bases, with 15 bases between. The V gene's germline CDR1 is SGHAT and CDR2 FQDESV (reference sequence). The CDR3 contains 15 residues. In DNA form, the CDR3 reads TGTGCCAGCAGCTTATCGAGTGTGCGAGGTTATGGCTACACCTTC. Its translation is CASSLSSVRGYGYTF.

The genes are TRBV5-1 and TRBJ2-7; TRBD2 is a possible D gene (5 bases). The CDR3 is 18 amino acids. The ends were cut back, 2 bases at V and 4 bases at J, with 25 bases in the middle. Germline V gene lookup returns CDR1 SGHRS and CDR2 YFSETQ. The CDR3 nucleotides are TGCGCCAGCAGCTTAAGGGCAGCCCAGAGACCGGGATTTTACGAGCAGTACTTC. Translation: CASSLRAAQRPGFYEQYF.

This clone came up once. The rearrangement uses TRBV2 and TRBJ1-3; the D is unclear. This CDR3 is built from 16 residues. Trimming cost V 2 bases and J 0 bases, with 11 bases left between them. CDR1 is SNHLY, CDR2 FYNNEI, per germline. The DNA for the CDR3 is TGTGCCAGCAGTGAATCTTTTATGGGCTCTGGAAACACCATATATTTT. Translating gives CASSESFMGSGNTIYF.

V gene TRBV27 combines with J gene TRBJ2-7, with TRBD2 identical over 7 bases. The germline V gene encodes CDR1 MNHEY and CDR2 SMNVEV (reference sequence). There are 16 residues in the CDR3. Unmatched junction bases numbered 5, after V lost 0 bases and J lost 0 bases. The CDR3 protein is CASSLSPSGSSYEQYF. The CDR3 DNA sequence: TGTGCCAGCAGTTTATCACCTAGCGGTAGCTCCTACGAGCAGTACTTC.

V and J are TRBV6-5 and TRBJ2-5, with 8 bases lining up with TRBD2. This CDR3 spans 13 amino acids. J gave up 6 bases and V 2 bases, and 2 bases lay outside the gene matches. Germline V gene lookup returns CDR1 MNHEY and CDR2 SVGAGI. The CDR3 spells CASSYSGSQTQYF. The CDR3 bases are TGTGCCAGCAGTTACAGCGGGAGCCAGACCCAGTACTTC.

The chain employs TRBV11-3 and TRBJ2-3, with D perhaps matching TRBD2 (6 bases). Trimming took 6 bases from V and 4 from J, leaving 23 bases between them. The CDR3 is 17 residues long. The germline V gene has CDR1 SGHNT and CDR2 YENEEA. Here the CDR3 DNA reads TGTGCCAGCAGTCCTTCCGTGCGGGACGGCGGGGCAGATACGCAGTATTTT. Translating gives CASSPSVRDGGADTQYF.